The next 32 T cell receptor beta chains were all read from a single sample in a study of blood T cell repertoires in COVID-19. Produced via immunoSEQ multiplex PCR; TCRdb's table is partial and in-frame only. The table records under 200,000 clones, 82% of them present only once. The sequenced material came from peripheral blood. These receptors came from a woman aged 55-70 years with COVID-19, enrolled during active disease.

The chain links TRBV29-1 to TRBJ1-5, with 7 bases matching TRBD1. Per germline, CDR1 SQVTM and CDR2 ANQGSEA. V lost 7 bases to trimming and J lost 0 bases; unmatched junction nucleotides: 3. The CDR3 has 13 residues. The CDR3 reads CSAGTDSNQPQHF. Written as DNA, the CDR3 is TGCAGCGCCGGGACAGATAGCAATCAGCCCCAGCATTTT.

This rearrangement joins TRBV20-1 to TRBJ2-7; no clear D. Trimming removed 5 bases at V and 2 bases at J, with 7 bases between. Germline loops: CDR1 DFQATT, CDR2 SNEGSKA (reference sequence). CDR3 length: 11 amino acids. The CDR3 spells CSADTTYEQYF. Here the CDR3 DNA reads TGCAGTGCTGACACAACCTACGAGCAGTACTTC.

The gene calls are TRBV9 and TRBJ2-1; 11 bases match TRBD2. Germline V gene lookup returns CDR1 SGDLS and CDR2 YYNGEE. The CDR3 sequence is 17 residues long. The V and J ends lost 0 bases and 4 bases, in that order; junction bases with no gene match: 6. The CDR3 coding sequence is TGTGCCAGCAGCGTAGATATAGCGGGAGGGCGATACAATGAGCAGTTCTTC. Protein: CASSVDIAGGRYNEQFF.

This clone appeared a single time. The chain employs TRBV9 and TRBJ1-3; TRBD1 matches 8 bases. Germline V gene lookup returns CDR1 SGDLS and CDR2 YYNGEE. J lost 2 bases, V lost 2 bases, and 6 bases had no gene match. The CDR3 runs to 16 residues. CDR3 nucleotides: TGTGCCAGCAGCGTGGGACAGGTCTCGGCTGGAAACACCATATATTTT. Translated, it gives CASSVGQVSAGNTIYF.

The chain joins TRBV7-9 to TRBJ2-1; 8 bases agree with TRBD2. J was trimmed by 4 bases and V by 5 bases; bases with no gene match: 10. Per the germline V gene, CDR1 is SEHNR and CDR2 is FQNEAQ (reference sequence). CDR3 length equals 16 residues. The CDR3 loop is CASSPRGGSQYNEQFF. The CDR3 DNA reads as TGTGCCAGCAGCCCTCGGGGGGGTTCACAGTACAATGAGCAGTTCTTC.

This chain links TRBV7-2 with TRBJ2-6, with 8 positions matching TRBD1. CDR3 size: 19 residues. Germline loops: CDR1 SGHTA, CDR2 FQGNSA. The V and J ends lost 4 bases and 3 bases, in that order; junction bases with no gene match: 14. The CDR3 nucleotides read TGTGCCAGCAGCTCCGCCCCCAGGGGGCCGGGACGTGGGGCCAACGTCCTGACTTTC. Translation gives CASSSAPRGPGRGANVLTF.

The chain is built from TRBV15 and TRBJ1-1, with D perhaps matching TRBD1 (5 bases). V was pared by 3 bases and J by 11 bases, with 19 bases between. The germline CDR1 and CDR2 sequences are LNHNV and YYDKDF (reference sequence). The CDR3 contains 14 residues. The CDR3 is CATSRTVNRPHAFF. The CDR3 nucleotides are TGTGCCACCAGCAGGACCGTAAACAGGCCCCATGCTTTCTTT.

In this sample, this clone turned up once. The chain employs TRBV18 and TRBJ2-7; TRBD2 agrees at 11 bases. CDR1 and CDR2 from the germline V gene are KGHSH and LQKENI. The CDR3 contains 16 residues. Losses at the gene ends were 3 bases for V and 1 base for J; bases not matched to a gene: 5. CDR3 nucleotides: TGTGCCAGCTCACCTACCGGGACTAGCGGTTCCTACGAGCAGTACTTC. This gives the protein CASSPTGTSGSYEQYF.

The chain has TRBV5-4 and TRBJ2-7; weak D call: TRBD2 (5 bases). Germline CDR1 reads SGHNT; CDR2 reads YYREEE (reference sequence). This CDR3 spans 14 amino acids. With 0 bases removed from V and 9 bases from J, the gap between germline ends came to 16 bases. The CDR3 coding sequence is TGTGCCAGCAGCTTGGGACCCCGACGGGGTGTGCAGTACGTC. Its translation is CASSLGPRRGVQYV.

The CDR3 is CSVPTELNTEAFF. In DNA, the CDR3 is TGCAGCGTCCCGACAGAGTTGAACACTGAAGCTTTCTTT. This sequence joins TRBV29-1 and TRBJ1-1; maybe TRBD1 (5 bases). Germline loops: CDR1 SQVTM, CDR2 ANQGSEA. The CDR3 consists of 13 residues. V was pared by 6 bases and J by 0 bases, with 11 bases between.

The V gene is TRBV18, the J gene TRBJ2-1; 9 bases agree with TRBD1. The CDR3 extends over 16 amino acids. With V trimmed by 3 bases and J by 3 bases, 6 bases remained unmatched. Germline-derived CDR1 and CDR2 are KGHSH and LQKENI. CDR3 amino acids: CASSPRTGEGYNEQFF. CDR3 DNA: TGTGCCAGCTCACCCCGGACAGGGGAGGGCTACAATGAGCAGTTCTTC.

This sequence joins TRBV5-1 and TRBJ2-1; weak D call: TRBD2 (6 bases). Germline V gene sequence: CDR1 SGHRS, CDR2 YFSETQ. The length of the CDR3 is 15 residues. The V gene lost 5 bases and the J gene lost 9 bases, with 21 bases spanning the gap. The CDR3 sequence: CASSFRDLALAEQFF. The CDR3 nucleotides read TGCGCCAGCAGTTTCCGGGACTTAGCACTAGCTGAGCAGTTCTTC.

The V and J genes are TRBV3-1 (or the pseudogene TRBV3-2) and TRBJ1-3, with D possibly TRBD1 on 6 matching bases. V lost 3 bases and J 4 bases, leaving 16 bases between the germline ends. CDR1 LGHDT and CDR2 YNNKEL come from the germline V gene (reference sequence). This CDR3 comprises 16 residues. The CDR3 coding sequence is TGTGCCAGCAGCCATGCCACAGGGATTCGAGGAAACACCATATATTTT. Protein: CASSHATGIRGNTIYF.

J is TRBJ2-2 and V is TRBV11-2, with a tentative D call TRBD2 (6 bases). V was shortened by 5 bases and J by 2 bases, with 18 bases between the two germline ends. Germline V gives CDR1 SGHAT, CDR2 FQNNGV. This CDR3 comprises 17 residues. DNA for the CDR3: TGTGCCAGCAGCCTACTAGCTTTCTCCCTAAACACCGGGGAGCTGTTTTTT. It is translated as CASSLLAFSLNTGELFF.

The chain is built from TRBV5-6 and TRBJ2-3, with TRBD2 matching 14 bases. The V gene end was trimmed by 4 bases and the J gene end by 0 bases; junction bases not matched to a gene: 1. Germline V gene data show CDR1 as SGHDT and CDR2 as YYEEEE. The CDR3 spans 16 residues. The CDR3 DNA reads TGTGCCAGCAGCAGACTAGCGGGAGGGAGCACAGATACGCAGTATTTT. This sequence encodes CASSRLAGGSTDTQYF. The full variable domain, in which reference TRBV5-6 and TRBJ2-3 provide the parts outside the CDR3, is DAGVTQSPTHLIKTRGQQVTLRCSPKSGHDTVSWYQQALGQGPQFIFQYYEEEERQRGNFPDRFSGHQFPNYSSELNVNALLLGDSALYLCASSRLAGGSTDTQYFGPGTRLTVL.

This clone was seen once. The rearrangement uses TRBV28 and TRBJ2-2, with a tentative D call TRBD2 (5 bases). Trimming removed 7 bases at V and 5 bases at J, with 14 bases between. CDR1 is MDHEN and CDR2 is SYDVKM in the germline V gene. The CDR3 has 14 amino acids. The CDR3 DNA reads as TGTGCCAGCAAGATGCCTACTAGTACCGGGGAGCTGTTTTTT. It translates to CASKMPTSTGELFF.

The chain uses TRBV6-5 and TRBJ1-1; no clear D gene. Trimming removed 7 bases from V and 0 bases from J, with 9 bases in between. The CDR3 length is 13 residues. Per germline, CDR1 MNHEY and CDR2 SVGAGI. The CDR3 region is CASTAGMNTEAFF. Here the CDR3 DNA reads TGTGCCAGCACGGCGGGGATGAACACTGAAGCTTTCTTT.

The V call is TRBV24-1, the J call TRBJ2-5; 7 bases match TRBD2. Trimming at V came to 7 bases and at J to 1 base, leaving 2 bases not matched to a gene. The CDR3 length is 13 residues. The germline gives CDR1 KGHDR, CDR2 SFDVKD. CDR3 DNA: TGTGCCACCAGAGGGACTACCCAAGAGACCCAGTACTTC. Translated: CATRGTTQETQYF.

This chain uses TRBV7-3 with TRBJ1-1; D possibly corresponds to TRBD1 (6 bases). Between the trimmed V and J ends, which lost 3 bases and 5 bases, there was a span of 10 bases. The CDR3 consists of 13 residues. The V gene's germline CDR1 is SGHTA and CDR2 FQGTGA. The CDR3 protein is CASSLGGPTEAFF. In DNA form, the CDR3 reads TGTGCCAGCAGCTTGGGGGGGCCGACTGAAGCTTTCTTT.

This clone has a single count. This rearrangement joins TRBV18 to TRBJ1-4, with D possibly TRBD1 on 6 matching bases. The V end lost 3 bases, the J end lost 8 bases, and 13 bases lay between the germline ends. There are 14 residues in the CDR3. Germline values: CDR1 KGHSH, CDR2 LQKENI. The CDR3 nucleotides are TGTGCCAGCTCACCCTCCGGGACACCCGAAAAACTGTTTTTT. Amino acids: CASSPSGTPEKLFF.

The chain has TRBV28 and TRBJ2-2; D possibly corresponds to TRBD1 (6 bases). There are 17 residues in the CDR3. The germline gives CDR1 MDHEN, CDR2 SYDVKM. V was trimmed by 3 bases and J by 6 bases, leaving 20 bases between them. The CDR3: CASSFPRGRDIPGELFF. DNA for the CDR3: TGTGCCAGCAGTTTTCCACGGGGACGGGACATTCCCGGGGAGCTGTTTTTT.

This chain connects TRBV11-2 to TRBJ2-7; 10 positions agree with TRBD1. Looked up from germline, CDR1 is SGHAT and CDR2 is FQNNGV. The junction had 3 bases not matched to a gene; V was cut back by 5 bases and J by 2 bases. This CDR3 comprises 14 residues. The CDR3 DNA reads TGTGCCAGCAGCGGGGGGACAGGGGCCTACGAGCAGTACTTC. Translated: CASSGGTGAYEQYF.

The chain employs TRBV7-8 and TRBJ2-1; D is perhaps TRBD2 (5 bases). The germline V gene encodes CDR1 SGHVS and CDR2 FQNEAQ. V lost 2 bases to trimming and J lost 6 bases, with 8 bases between them. The CDR3 length is 13 residues. CDR3 in amino acids: CASSLRLPNEQFF. CDR3 in DNA: TGTGCCAGCAGCTTAAGACTACCCAATGAGCAGTTCTTC. The whole variable domain, remainder taken from reference TRBV7-8 and TRBJ2-1, is GAGVSQSPRYKVAKRGQDVALRCDPISGHVSLFWYQQALGQGPEFLTYFQNEAQLDKSGLPSDRFFAERPEGSVSTLKIQRTQQEDSAVYLCASSLRLPNEQFFGPGTRLTVL.

The chain carries TRBV19 and TRBJ1-1; D might be TRBD1 (5 bases). The CDR3 totals 15 residues. V lost 4 bases and J lost 1, with 13 bases in between. CDR1 is LNHDA and CDR2 is SQIVND in the germline V gene (reference sequence). The CDR3 DNA reads TGTGCCAGTAGTAACCCGGAGGGGAGGAACACTGAAGCTTTCTTT. This sequence encodes CASSNPEGRNTEAFF.

This rearrangement joins TRBV7-2 to TRBJ2-1, with 10 bases identical to TRBD2. The CDR3 spans 15 residues. Germline V gives CDR1 SGHTA, CDR2 FQGNSA. Losses at the gene ends were 4 bases for V and 7 bases for J; bases not matched to a gene: 7. The CDR3 region is CASSSSGRAWNEQFF. DNA of the CDR3: TGTGCCAGCAGCTCAAGCGGGAGGGCCTGGAATGAGCAGTTCTTC.

V usage is TRBV2 and J usage is TRBJ1-1; the D gene is possibly TRBD1 (5 bases). CDR3 length: 15 residues. CDR1 is SNHLY and CDR2 is FYNNEI in the germline V gene. The germline V and J ends were trimmed by 7 bases and 1 base, with 16 bases remaining between them. The CDR3 DNA is TGTGCCAGCACCAAGGAAGGGGTAGAGAACACTGAAGCTTTCTTT. It encodes CASTKEGVENTEAFF.

The chain employs TRBV5-4 and TRBJ2-5; the match to TRBD1 covers 10 bases. V shed 5 bases, J shed 6 bases, and the junction held 7 bases outside the gene matches. CDR1 is SGHNT, CDR2 YYREEE, per germline (reference sequence). The CDR3 sequence is 14 residues long. The CDR3 sequence is CASSLTGGLKTQYF. As DNA, the CDR3 is TGTGCCAGCAGTTTGACAGGGGGCTTGAAGACCCAGTACTTC.

This rearrangement joins TRBV27 to TRBJ1-5, with TRBD1 matching 7 bases. V dropped 4 bases and J dropped 4; count of bases not matched to a gene: 4. The CDR3 has 14 amino acids. The germline gives CDR1 MNHEY, CDR2 SMNVEV (reference sequence). CDR3 bases: TGTGCCAGCAGTTCGGGACAGAAGAATCAGCCCCAGCATTTT. Residues: CASSSGQKNQPQHF.

The rearrangement joins TRBV9 to TRBJ1-6, with 9 positions matching TRBD1. Germline CDR1 and CDR2: SGDLS and YYNGEE. The CDR3 consists of 15 residues. V shed 4 bases and J 9 bases; nucleotides not matched to a gene: 8. CDR3 amino acids: CASSTPGTGSSPLHF. DNA of the CDR3: TGTGCCAGCAGCACCCCCGGGACAGGGAGTTCACCCCTCCACTTT.

V is TRBV6-5 and J is TRBJ2-7; TRBD1 aligns across 10 bases. The V segment lost 6 bases and the J segment 1 base; nucleotides outside the gene matches: 6. Germline values: CDR1 MNHEY, CDR2 SVGAGI. The CDR3 consists of 15 residues. CDR3 DNA sequence: TGTGCCAGCAGCCGACGGACAGGGGGATCCTACGAGCAGTACGTC. Encoded protein: CASSRRTGGSYEQYV.

The rearrangement links TRBV5-3 to TRBJ2-7; 14 bases line up with TRBD2. TRBV5-3 is filed as an ORF, its function uncertain. Trimming removed 3 bases from V and 6 bases from J; junction bases left unmatched: 23. This CDR3 comprises 21 residues. CDR3 DNA: TGTGCCAGAAGCTCCCTCCTACCGCGACTAGCGGGAGGGCCTCGAGCGGGCGAGCAGTACTTC. This codes for CARSSLLPRLAGGPRAGEQYF.

The chain joins TRBV18 to TRBJ2-3, with D perhaps TRBD2 (6 bases). Germline loops: CDR1 KGHSH, CDR2 LQKENI. The CDR3 loop spans 17 amino acids. V was trimmed by 6 bases and J by 0 bases, leaving 19 bases between them. CDR3 protein: CASSTQREPRSTDTQYF. The CDR3 region has the DNA TGTGCCAGCTCCACCCAACGGGAGCCCCGAAGCACAGATACGCAGTATTTT.